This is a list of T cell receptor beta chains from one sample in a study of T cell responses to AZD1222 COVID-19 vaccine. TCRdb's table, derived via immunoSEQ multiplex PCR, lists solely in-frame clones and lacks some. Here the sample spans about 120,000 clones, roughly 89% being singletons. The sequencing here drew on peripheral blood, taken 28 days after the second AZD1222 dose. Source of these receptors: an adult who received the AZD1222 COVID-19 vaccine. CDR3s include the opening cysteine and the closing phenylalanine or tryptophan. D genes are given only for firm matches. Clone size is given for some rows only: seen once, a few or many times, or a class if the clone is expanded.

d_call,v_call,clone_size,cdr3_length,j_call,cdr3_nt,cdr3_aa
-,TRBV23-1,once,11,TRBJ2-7,TGCGCCAGCAGTCAAGGAGGGGGGCGATACTTC,CASSQGGGRYF
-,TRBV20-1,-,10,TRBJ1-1,TGCAGTGTGTCTAACACTGAAGCTTTCTTT,CSVSNTEAFF
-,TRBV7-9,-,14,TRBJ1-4,TGTGCCAGCAGCTTAGGTAAGGAGGGGGACGGACTGTTTTTT,CASSLGKEGDGLFF
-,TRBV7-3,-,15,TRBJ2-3,TGTGCCAGCAGCTTAGACGGGGGTTGGACAGATACGCAGTATTTT,CASSLDGGWTDTQYF
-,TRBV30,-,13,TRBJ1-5,TGTGCCTGGAGTGTAGGGCCAAATCAGCCCCAGCATTTT,CAWSVGPNQPQHF
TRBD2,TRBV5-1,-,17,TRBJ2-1,TGCGCCAGCAGCTTGGCCAGTAGCGGGAGCTCCTACAATGAGCAGTTCTTC,CASSLASSGSSYNEQFF
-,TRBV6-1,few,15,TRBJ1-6,TGTGCCAGCAGTGAATTGGCAGGGGAGAATTCACCCCTCCACTTT,CASSELAGENSPLHF
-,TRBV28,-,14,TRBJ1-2,TGTGCCAGCAGTTTCCCCGTCCAAATGAGAGGCTACACCTTC,CASSFPVQMRGYTF
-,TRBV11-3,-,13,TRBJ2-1,TGTGCCAGCAGCTTACCGGGGGACAATGAGCAGTTCTTC,CASSLPGDNEQFF
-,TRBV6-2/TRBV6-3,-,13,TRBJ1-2,TGTGCCAGCAGTTACGATGGACACTATGGCTACACCTTC,CASSYDGHYGYTF
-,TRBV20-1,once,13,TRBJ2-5,TGCAGTGCTAGTGCGCAAGGGGCCGGGACCCAGTACTTC,CSASAQGAGTQYF
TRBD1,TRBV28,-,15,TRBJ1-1,TGTGCCAGCAGTTTATATGGCAGGGGGGACACTGAAGCTTTCTTT,CASSLYGRGDTEAFF
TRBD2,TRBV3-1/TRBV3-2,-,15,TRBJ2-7,TGTGCCAGCAGCCAGGGAGGGGTGGGGGCCTACGAGCAGTACTTC,CASSQGGVGAYEQYF
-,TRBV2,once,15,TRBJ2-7,TGTGCCAGCAGTGAAACAGGGAAGTGGGCCTACGAGCAGTACTTC,CASSETGKWAYEQYF
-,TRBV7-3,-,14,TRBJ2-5,TGTGCCAGCAGCTTGGACTGGTTTCAAGAGACCCAGTACTTC,CASSLDWFQETQYF
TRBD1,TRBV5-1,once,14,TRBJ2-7,TGCGCCAGCAGCTTGGAGGGGGCGCCGGGCGAGCAGTACTTC,CASSLEGAPGEQYF
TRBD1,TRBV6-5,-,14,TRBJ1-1,TGTGCCAGCCACAGGGGGCGCGGGAACACTGAAGCTTTCTTT,CASHRGRGNTEAFF
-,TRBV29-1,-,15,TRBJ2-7,TGCAGCGTTGTGTCCCCTGGGCTAGCGAACTACGAGCAGTACTTC,CSVVSPGLANYEQYF
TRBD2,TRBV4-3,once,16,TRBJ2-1,TGCGCCAGCAGCCAAGAAGGAGGACTAGTCGGCAATGAGCAGTTCTTC,CASSQEGGLVGNEQFF
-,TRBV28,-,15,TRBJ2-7,TGTGCCAGCAGTTTAATCGGAGAGGACTCCTACGAGCAGTACTTC,CASSLIGEDSYEQYF
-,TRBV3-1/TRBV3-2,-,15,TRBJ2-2,TGTGCCAGCAGTGTACCGGACGGGAACACCGGGGAGCTGTTTTTT,CASSVPDGNTGELFF
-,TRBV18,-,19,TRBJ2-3,TGTGCCAGCTCACCCCTCAGAGAGGAGGCAAAACACCCACCAGATACGCAGTATTTT,CASSPLREEAKHPPDTQYF
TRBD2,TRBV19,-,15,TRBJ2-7,TGTGCCAGTAGTATTGGGCTAGCGGCCTCCTACGAGCAGTACTTC,CASSIGLAASYEQYF
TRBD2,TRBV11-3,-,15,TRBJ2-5,TGTGCCAGCAGCACACTAGCGGGGACCCAAGAGACCCAGTACTTC,CASSTLAGTQETQYF
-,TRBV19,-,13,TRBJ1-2,TGTGCCAGTAGTATGGGGCAGAACTATGGCTACACCTTC,CASSMGQNYGYTF
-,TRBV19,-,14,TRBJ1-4,TGTGCCAGTAGTGTCCGGGGATTTAATGAAAAACTGTTTTTT,CASSVRGFNEKLFF
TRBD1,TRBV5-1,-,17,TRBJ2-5,TGCGCCAGCAGCTTGGGGCAGGGGGCGAGGAGGGGAGAGACCCAGTACTTC,CASSLGQGARRGETQYF
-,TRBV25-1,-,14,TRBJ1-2,TGTGCCAGCAGCCAAGGGACACGATCCTATGGCTACACCTTC,CASSQGTRSYGYTF
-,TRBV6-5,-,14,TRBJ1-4,TGTGCCAGCGGGGCCGGACAGTTTTATGAAAAACTGTTTTTT,CASGAGQFYEKLFF
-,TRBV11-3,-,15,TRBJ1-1,TGTGCCAGCAGCTTAGAGGGCCGGGGGAACACTGAAGCTTTCTTT,CASSLEGRGNTEAFF
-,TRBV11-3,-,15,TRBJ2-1,TGTGCCAGCAGCCCGTTTGGGGGAGGGGGCAATGAGCAGTTCTTC,CASSPFGGGGNEQFF
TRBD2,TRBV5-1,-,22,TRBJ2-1,TGCGCCAGCAGCCTACCGGGACTAGCGGGACCAAGGTCGGCTGTCGACTACAATGAGCAGTTCTTC,CASSLPGLAGPRSAVDYNEQFF
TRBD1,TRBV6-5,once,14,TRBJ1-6,TGTGCCAGCACCCTGGGACAGTATAATTCACCCCTCCACTTT,CASTLGQYNSPLHF
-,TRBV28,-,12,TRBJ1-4,TGTGCCAGCAGTCCCACGGAGGAAAAACTGTTTTTT,CASSPTEEKLFF
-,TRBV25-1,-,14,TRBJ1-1,TGTGCCAGCAGCCAAGGGAGTCGGGGAACTGAAGCTTTCTTT,CASSQGSRGTEAFF
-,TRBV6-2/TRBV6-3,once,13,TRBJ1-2,TGTGCCAGCAGCGGACGGACGTATGGAGGCTACACCTTC,CASSGRTYGGYTF
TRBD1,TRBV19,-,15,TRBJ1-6,TGTGCCAGTACCGACAGGGCCCGAGCCAATTCACCCCTCCACTTT,CASTDRARANSPLHF
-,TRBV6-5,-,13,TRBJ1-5,TGTGCCAGCAGAAAAAATAGCAATCAGCCCCAGCATTTT,CASRKNSNQPQHF
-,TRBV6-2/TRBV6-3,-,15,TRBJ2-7,TGTGCCAGCAGTTACTCGAAGGTGGTAGCCTACGAGCAGTACTTC,CASSYSKVVAYEQYF
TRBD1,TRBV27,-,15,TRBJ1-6,TGTGCCAGCAGTCCCTGGGACAGGGATAATTCACCCCTCCACTTT,CASSPWDRDNSPLHF
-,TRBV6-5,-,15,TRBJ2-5,TGTGCCAGCAGTTACGGGGGGGGGCAGGGAGAGACCCAGTACTTC,CASSYGGGQGETQYF
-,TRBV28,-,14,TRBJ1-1,TGTGCCAGCAGTTTAGCCACAAGAAACACTGAAGCTTTCTTT,CASSLATRNTEAFF
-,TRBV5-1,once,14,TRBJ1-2,TGCGCCAGCAGCTTGGGTGACGGACGATATGGCTACACCTTC,CASSLGDGRYGYTF
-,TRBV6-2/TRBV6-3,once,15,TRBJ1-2,TGTGCCAGCAGCCCTCAGGCAGGGGCGAACTATGGCTACACCTTC,CASSPQAGANYGYTF
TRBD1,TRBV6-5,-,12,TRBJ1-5,TGTGCCAGCGGACAGGGTTATCAGCCCCAGCATTTT,CASGQGYQPQHF
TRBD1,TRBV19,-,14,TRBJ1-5,TGTGCCAGTAGTATGAAAGGGGGCATTCAGCCCCAGCATTTT,CASSMKGGIQPQHF